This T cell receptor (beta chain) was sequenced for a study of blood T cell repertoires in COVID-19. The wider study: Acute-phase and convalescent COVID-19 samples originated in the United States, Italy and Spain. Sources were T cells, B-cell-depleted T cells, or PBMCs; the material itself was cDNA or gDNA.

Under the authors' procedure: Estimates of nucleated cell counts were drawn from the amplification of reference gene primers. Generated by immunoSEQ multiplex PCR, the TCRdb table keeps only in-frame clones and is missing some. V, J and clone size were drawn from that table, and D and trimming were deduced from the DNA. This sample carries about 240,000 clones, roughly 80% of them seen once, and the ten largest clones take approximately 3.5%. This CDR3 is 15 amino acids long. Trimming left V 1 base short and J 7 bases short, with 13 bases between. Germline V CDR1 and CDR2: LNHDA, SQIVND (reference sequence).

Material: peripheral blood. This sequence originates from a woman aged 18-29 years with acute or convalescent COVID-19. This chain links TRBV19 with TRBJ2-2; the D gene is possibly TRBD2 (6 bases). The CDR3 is CASSIGREPLGELFF. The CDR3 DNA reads TGTGCCAGTAGTATAGGCCGGGAGCCCCTCGGGGAGCTGTTTTTT. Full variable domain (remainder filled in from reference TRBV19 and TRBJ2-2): DGGITQSPKYLFRKEGQNVTLSCEQNLNHDAMYWYRQDPGQGLRLIYYSQIVNDFQKGDIAEGYSVSREKKESFPLTVTSAQKNPTAFYLCASSIGREPLGELFFGEGSRLTVL.